The 11 T cell receptor beta chains below come from one sample, sequenced in a study of response to subunit inactivated influenza vaccine. TCRdb fed the RT-PCR reads into MiXCR, producing one record per CDR3 protein. The sample has 530,000 or so distinct CDR3 sequences; approximately 10% are singletons. Sequencing was performed on PBMCs from blood, taken on the day of vaccination. The receptors were gathered from a man aged 45-65 years who received an inactivated influenza vaccine.

This clonotype was seen only a few times. This sequence joins TRBV5-1 and TRBJ2-1, with a tentative D call TRBD1 (5 bases). Germline CDR1 SGHRS, CDR2 YFSETQ. V was shortened by 0 bases and J by 0 bases, with 13 bases between the two germline ends. The CDR3 is made up of 17 amino acids. The CDR3 bases are TGCGCCAGCAGCTTGGCTCTACAGGAGAGCTCCTACAATGAGCAGTTCTTC. It translates to CASSLALQESSYNEQFF. The variable domain in full, completed from reference TRBV5-1 and TRBJ2-1, reads KAGVTQTPRYLIKTRGQQVTLSCSPISGHRSVSWYQQTPGQGLQFLFEYFSETQRNKGNFPGRFSGRQFSNSRSEMNVSTLELGDSALYLCASSLALQESSYNEQFFGPGTRLTVL.

This clonotype has a count of ten or more. The genes are TRBV6-5 and TRBJ2-3, with D possibly matching TRBD1 (5 bases). Germline V gene data show CDR1 as MNHEY and CDR2 as SVGAGI. The V and J ends lost 6 bases and 7 bases respectively, with 8 bases between them. This CDR3 is 11 amino acids long. The CDR3: CASSDSHTQYF. In DNA form, the CDR3 reads TGTGCCAGCAGCGACAGCCATACGCAGTATTTT.

This chain connects TRBV28 to TRBJ2-5; 10 bases are shared with TRBD2. The junction had 11 bases not matched to a gene; V was cut back by 2 bases and J by 2 bases. Germline assignment: CDR1 MDHEN and CDR2 SYDVKM. This CDR3 has 18 amino acids. The CDR3 loop reads CASSLRLAGDAVQETQYF. Written as DNA, the CDR3 is TGTGCCAGCAGTTTACGTCTAGCGGGAGATGCTGTTCAAGAGACCCAGTACTTC.

In this sample, this clonotype turned up many times. V usage is TRBV4-3 and J usage is TRBJ1-4, with 11 bases fitting TRBD1. The V and J ends lost 1 base and 7 bases, in that order; junction bases with no gene match: 14. This CDR3 has 19 residues. Looked up from germline, CDR1 is LGHNA and CDR2 is YSLEER. CDR3 region: CASSQVWDRGSSRVEKLFF. The CDR3 DNA reads TGCGCCAGCAGCCAAGTTTGGGACAGGGGGTCGTCTAGGGTTGAAAAACTGTTTTTT.

The sample holds a few counts of this clonotype. The V and J genes are TRBV20-1 and TRBJ2-3, with 8 bases aligning to TRBD1. Trimming at V came to 2 bases and at J to 3 bases, leaving 4 bases not matched to a gene. The CDR3 is 14 residues long. The germline V gene has CDR1 DFQATT and CDR2 SNEGSKA (reference sequence). CDR3: CSARQGAHTDTQYF. In DNA form, the CDR3 reads TGCAGTGCTAGACAGGGGGCGCATACAGATACGCAGTATTTT.

The J gene is TRBJ2-3, the V gene TRBV28, with D uncertain. Trimming removed 6 bases from V and 2 bases from J, with 12 bases in between. CDR3 length equals 14 residues. CDR1 is MDHEN, CDR2 SYDVKM, per germline. This CDR3 is CASSEIRDTDTQYF. The CDR3 coding sequence is TGTGCCAGCAGCGAGATAAGGGACACAGATACGCAGTATTTT.

This clonotype has a handful of counts. This sequence joins TRBV5-1 and TRBJ1-5, with D unclear. Per the germline V gene, CDR1 is SGHRS and CDR2 is YFSETQ. The CDR3 totals 15 residues. V lost 5 bases, J lost 5 bases, and 17 bases lay in between. Here the CDR3 reads CASRKARDEDQPQHF. Written as DNA, the CDR3 is TGCGCCAGCAGGAAGGCACGGGATGAGGATCAGCCCCAGCATTTT. Full variable domain (remainder filled in from reference TRBV5-1 and TRBJ1-5): KAGVTQTPRYLIKTRGQQVTLSCSPISGHRSVSWYQQTPGQGLQFLFEYFSETQRNKGNFPGRFSGRQFSNSRSEMNVSTLELGDSALYLCASRKARDEDQPQHFGDGTRLSIL.

The chain links TRBV27 to TRBJ2-7; a possible D gene is TRBD1 (5 bases). The V gene lost 10 bases and the J gene lost 1 base, with 11 bases spanning the gap. The CDR3 is 12 amino acids. CDR1 and CDR2 (germline): MNHEY, SMNVEV (reference sequence). CDR3 nucleotide sequence: TGTGCCACCAAGGACAAGTCCTACGAGCAGTACTTC. Amino acids: CATKDKSYEQYF.

This clonotype was observed at least ten times. The V and J genes are TRBV24-1 and TRBJ2-3; D not certain. V was shortened by 3 bases and J by 0 bases, with 9 bases between the two germline ends. The CDR3 covers 15 residues. The germline V gene encodes CDR1 KGHDR and CDR2 SFDVKD. The CDR3 DNA is TGTGCCACCAGTGATCCGTCGACTAGCACAGATACGCAGTATTTT. It translates to CATSDPSTSTDTQYF.

This clonotype was recorded a few times. The rearrangement links TRBV5-1 to TRBJ1-3; D is uncertain. V lost 0 bases and J lost 4, with 8 bases in between. Germline V CDR1 and CDR2: SGHRS, YFSETQ. The CDR3 totals 14 residues. CDR3 bases: TGCGCCAGCAGCTTGGAAGGAGGAGGAAACACCATATATTTT. It codes for CASSLEGGGNTIYF.

There are many counts of this clonotype. The chain employs TRBV4-2 and TRBJ2-1; the D is unclear. The CDR3 covers 16 residues. Looked up from germline, CDR1 is LGHNA and CDR2 is YNFKEQ. Trimming removed 1 base at V and 0 bases at J, with 10 bases between. As DNA, the CDR3 is TGTGCCAGCAGCCAAGGACTTGCGAGCTCCTACAATGAGCAGTTCTTC. Translation: CASSQGLASSYNEQFF.